Listed here are 18 T cell receptor beta chains from one sample, sequenced in a study of blood T cells in healthy people across ages (dated by TCRdb to the mid-2010s). Libraries were constructed by 5' RACE. The sequencing machine was an Illumina HiSeq 2500. The second PCR ran for roughly 6 to 11 cycles and used a J-beta primer mix along with a sample-barcoded 5' primer. The public reads were reanalyzed by TCRdb: fastp trimming at Q25, MiXCR alignment, in-frame beta chains only. Rows are unified per CDR3 protein, each entry keeping the most common DNA and genes. Here the sample has 550,000 to 700,000 distinct CDR3 sequences; roughly 28% occur a single time. Of the sample, roughly 18% falls within the top ten clones. Specimen: blood. These receptors originate from a woman in her seventies in good health.

There are many counts of this clonotype. This rearrangement joins TRBV12-5 to TRBJ2-5; 7 nucleotides match TRBD2. The V gene's germline CDR1 is LGHNT and CDR2 FRNRAP. J lost 4 bases, V lost 8 bases, and 7 bases had no gene match. The CDR3 consists of 13 residues. The CDR3 loop reads CASRRGSGETQYF. The CDR3 nucleotides read TGTGCTAGTCGGCGGGGGTCCGGAGAGACCCAGTACTTC.

This chain uses TRBV7-9 with TRBJ1-1; perhaps TRBD1 as D (6 bases). Trimming removed 5 bases from V and 3 bases from J, with 19 bases in between. Germline V lookup: CDR1 SEHNR, CDR2 FQNEAQ (reference sequence). This CDR3 comprises 16 residues. DNA of the CDR3: TGTGCCAGCAGCCCCGAGTTGGGGAAGGGGGACACTGAAGCTTTCTTT. It encodes CASSPELGKGDTEAFF.

Only a few counts were recorded for this clonotype. The CDR3 bases are TGTGCCAGCACTAATAACCCCCCGCAGGGGGTGGGTCAGCCCCAGCATTTT. It specifies CASTNNPPQGVGQPQHF. V gene TRBV18 combines with J gene TRBJ1-5, with 7 nucleotides matching TRBD1. This CDR3 has 17 residues. The ends lost 8 bases at V and 6 bases at J; junction bases unmatched: 19. Germline loops: CDR1 KGHSH, CDR2 LQKENI.

This sequence joins TRBV20-1 and TRBJ2-2; 8 bases map to TRBD2. V dropped 2 bases and J dropped 1; count of bases not matched to a gene: 3. CDR1 is DFQATT and CDR2 is SNEGSKA in the germline V gene (reference sequence). CDR3 length equals 15 residues. As DNA, the CDR3 is TGCAGTGCTAGAAAGCGGGGGCTGAACACCGGGGAGCTGTTTTTT. It yields the protein CSARKRGLNTGELFF.

This chain joins TRBV29-1 and TRBJ1-2, with TRBD1 as a possible D gene (5 bases). This CDR3 has 14 amino acids. The germline V gene has CDR1 SQVTM and CDR2 ANQGSEA. V gave up 7 bases and J gave up 1 base, with 16 bases separating them. CDR3 sequence reads: CSATIAGFNYGYTF. CDR3 DNA sequence: TGCAGCGCTACAATAGCAGGGTTTAACTATGGCTACACCTTC.

This chain connects TRBV7-6 to TRBJ1-1, with a tentative D call TRBD1 (5 bases). Trimming shortened V by 5 bases and J by 3 bases, and 13 bases separated the two germline ends. The CDR3 covers 14 residues. From germline, CDR1 is SGHVS and CDR2 FNYEAQ. CDR3 bases: TGTGCCAGCAGCAAAGACAGTTACGACACTGAAGCTTTCTTT. Protein: CASSKDSYDTEAFF. The variable domain in full, completed from reference TRBV7-6 and TRBJ1-1, reads GAGVSQSPRYKVTKRGQDVALRCDPISGHVSLYWYRQALGQGPEFLTYFNYEAQQDKSGLPNDRFSAERPEGSISTLTIQRTEQRDSAMYRCASSKDSYDTEAFFGQGTRLTVV.

V is TRBV20-1 and J is TRBJ1-5, with D unclear. CDR3 size: 14 residues. V gave up 5 bases and J gave up 0 bases, with 11 bases separating them. Germline V CDR1 and CDR2: DFQATT, SNEGSKA (reference sequence). As DNA, the CDR3 is TGCAGTGCTTTACAAGGGAATAGCAATCAGCCCCAGCATTTT. This gives the protein CSALQGNSNQPQHF.

This clonotype was counted a few times. V is TRBV29-1 and J is TRBJ1-1, with 7 bases aligning to TRBD1. Trimming took 7 bases from V and 4 from J; bases not matched to a gene: 12. Germline V gene lookup returns CDR1 SQVTM and CDR2 ANQGSEA. The CDR3 runs 14 residues. CDR3 bases: TGCAGCGCCCGGGTTGGCAGGGGGGGCACTGAAGCTTTCTTT. It codes for CSARVGRGGTEAFF.

The V call is TRBV11-1, the J call TRBJ2-7; possibly TRBD2 for D (5 bases). Per the germline V gene, CDR1 is SGHAT and CDR2 is FQDESV (reference sequence). V lost 6 bases and J 8 bases, leaving 14 bases between the germline ends. The CDR3 length is 12 residues. Here the CDR3 DNA reads TGTGCCAGCAGTGAAGAGGGATACAAGCAGTACTTC. Amino acids: CASSEEGYKQYF. The entire variable domain, with the rest obtained from reference TRBV11-1 and TRBJ2-7, is as follows: EAEVAQSPRYKITEKSQAVAFWCDPISGHATLYWYRQILGQGPELLVQFQDESVVDDSQLPKDRFSAERLKGVDSTLKIQPAELGDSAMYLCASSEEGYKQYFGPGTRLTVT.

The rearrangement links TRBV4-3 to TRBJ2-3; 13 bases match TRBD2. From germline, CDR1 is LGHNA and CDR2 YSLEER. The CDR3 has 15 residues. V dropped 5 bases and J dropped 5; count of bases not matched to a gene: 4. Here the CDR3 reads CASSKTSGGEDTQYF. CDR3 DNA: TGCGCCAGCAGCAAAACTAGCGGGGGGGAAGATACGCAGTATTTT.

This clonotype was counted a single time. The rearrangement joins TRBV24-1 to TRBJ2-3; D perhaps matches TRBD1 (6 bases). The length of the CDR3 is 18 residues. V lost 3 bases and J 1 base, leaving 19 bases between the germline ends. The V gene's germline CDR1 is KGHDR and CDR2 SFDVKD. The CDR3 coding sequence is TGTGCCACCAGTGATCCACGGGCTACAGGGTACGGCACAGATACGCAGTATTTT. The encoded protein is CATSDPRATGYGTDTQYF.

This clonotype showed up just a few times. Because it lacks the conserved phenylalanine or tryptophan at the end, this CDR3 is likely a read error. This chain joins TRBV7-2 and TRBJ1-2; 7 bases are shared with TRBD1. This CDR3 comprises 15 residues. The germline V gene encodes CDR1 SGHTA and CDR2 FQGNSA. V shed 5 bases and J 6 bases; nucleotides not matched to a gene: 12. The CDR3 nucleotides are TGTGCCAGCAGCCCCAGGGCGACAGGGACGAATGGCTACACCCTC. Its translation is CASSPRATGTNGYTL.

This clonotype has only a few counts. The chain has TRBV7-6 and TRBJ2-5, with D perhaps TRBD1 (6 bases). CDR1 SGHVS and CDR2 FNYEAQ come from the germline V gene. The CDR3 is 14 amino acids. The germline V and J ends were trimmed by 8 bases and 1 base, with 14 bases remaining between them. In nucleotides, the CDR3 is TGTGCCAGCCAGGACAGCCAGACCCAAGAGACCCAGTACTTC. Translating gives CASQDSQTQETQYF.

This CDR3 is CASSPTVGTGHSPLHF. Written as DNA, the CDR3 is TGTGCCAGCTCACCAACGGTCGGGACAGGGCATTCACCCCTCCACTTT. This chain joins TRBV18 and TRBJ1-6; TRBD1 matches at 9 bases. This CDR3 is 16 amino acids long. Germline loops: CDR1 KGHSH, CDR2 LQKENI. V trimming: 2 bases; J trimming: 8 bases; junction bases outside the gene matches: 7. The complete variable domain, with remaining parts taken from reference TRBV18 and TRBJ1-6, reads NAGVMQNPRHLVRRRGQEARLRCSPMKGHSHVYWYRQLPEEGLKFMVYLQKENIIDESGMPKERFSAEFPKEGPSILRIQQVVRGDSAAYFCASSPTVGTGHSPLHFGNGTRLTVT.

In its sample, this clonotype was seen a few times. The chain links TRBV21-1 to TRBJ1-2; TRBD1, the D gene given by the table, was not confirmed from the DNA. TRBV21-1 is recorded as a pseudogene. CDR3 length: 15 residues. The CDR3 reads CASSTGTEPNYGYTF. The DNA of the CDR3 is TGTGCCAGCAGCACCGGGACGGAACCTAACTATGGCTACACCTTC.

This chain uses TRBV14 with TRBJ2-1, with 12 bases lining up with TRBD2. This CDR3 is 17 amino acids long. The germline CDR1 and CDR2 sequences are SGHDN and FVKESK. V dropped 0 bases and J dropped 10; count of bases not matched to a gene: 10. CDR3 amino acids: CASSQDLASGRAGEQFF. The CDR3 DNA reads TGTGCCAGCAGCCAAGATCTTGCTAGCGGGAGGGCCGGGGAGCAGTTCTTC.

This clonotype came up a few times. The chain is built from TRBV29-1 and TRBJ1-4; D remains unclear. The CDR3 covers 13 residues. With 0 bases removed from V and 5 bases from J, the gap between germline ends came to 7 bases. Germline loops: CDR1 SQVTM, CDR2 ANQGSEA. The CDR3 reads CSVEERGNEKLFF. The CDR3 nucleotides read TGCAGCGTTGAAGAACGAGGGAATGAAAAACTGTTTTTT.

This clonotype appeared a few times. The chain recombines TRBV20-1 with TRBJ2-7; 8 nucleotides align to TRBD2. After removal of 4 bases from V and 1 base from J, the junction contained 6 bases not matched to a gene. Germline CDR1 and CDR2: DFQATT and SNEGSKA (reference sequence). The CDR3 is 14 residues long. CDR3 region: CSATQRGGSYEQYF. Here the CDR3 DNA reads TGCAGTGCTACTCAACGGGGGGGGTCCTACGAGCAGTACTTC.